What follows are 26 T cell receptor beta chains derived from one specimen sequenced in a study of T-cell memory formation after mild COVID-19. TCRdb itself ran the 5' RACE reads through MiXCR, one entry per CDR3 protein. The data show a few hundred thousand distinct CDR3 sequences, roughly 22% seen once. Input material: PBMCs or a T cell subset sorted from them (not recorded which). The receptors come from an adult woman who had mild COVID-19 (a few samples of this study predate the infection). Cell type and time point are not known.

The rearrangement joins TRBV6-2 or TRBV6-3 to TRBJ1-1; D unclear. The V end was cut by 2 bases, the J end by 6 bases, with 7 bases between. Germline loops: CDR1 MNHEY, CDR2 SVGEGT. CDR3 size: 12 residues. This CDR3 reads CASSYPDAEAFF. The CDR3 DNA reads as TGTGCCAGCAGTTACCCGGACGCTGAAGCTTTCTTT.

This clonotype was picked up a small number of times. The chain joins TRBV29-1 to TRBJ2-5; D uncertain. CDR3 length: 12 amino acids. The germline gives CDR1 SQVTM, CDR2 ANQGSEA. V was shortened by 2 bases and J by 2 bases, with 6 bases between the two germline ends. CDR3 nucleotides: TGCAGCGTTGAAAAATTACAAGAGACCCAGTACTTC. This gives the protein CSVEKLQETQYF.

For the CDR3, the DNA is TGTGCCAGCAGCAGGCCGGGACGGTCCTCCTACGAGCAGTACTTC. Its protein product is CASSRPGRSSYEQYF. This chain uses TRBV7-9 with TRBJ2-7, with D perhaps TRBD1 or TRBD2 (5 bases each). The CDR3 is 15 residues long. Germline CDR1 is SEHNR and CDR2 is FQNEAQ (reference sequence). V lost 5 bases and J lost 0, with 14 bases in between. Supplemented by reference TRBV7-9 and TRBJ2-7, the full variable domain reads DTGVSQNPRHKITKRGQNVTFRCDPISEHNRLYWYRQTLGQGPEFLTYFQNEAQLEKSRLLSDRFSAERPKGSFSTLEIQRTEQGDSAMYLCASSRPGRSSYEQYFGPGTRLTVT.

This rearrangement joins TRBV7-6 to TRBJ2-7, with TRBD1 identical over 7 bases. This CDR3 has 14 residues. Germline-derived CDR1 and CDR2 are SGHVS and FNYEAQ. Trimming at V came to 5 bases and at J to 5 bases, leaving 9 bases not matched to a gene. CDR3 sequence: CASSTTGWWDEQYF. CDR3 bases: TGTGCCAGCAGCACGACAGGGTGGTGGGACGAGCAGTACTTC.

The sample holds a few counts of this clonotype. The chain is built from TRBV24-1 and TRBJ1-2; 9 bases match TRBD1. CDR1 and CDR2 (germline): KGHDR, SFDVKD. The V gene end was trimmed by 10 bases and the J gene end by 4 bases; junction bases not matched to a gene: 9. The CDR3 consists of 14 residues. This chain's CDR3 is CATRSGTGTYGYTF. The CDR3 DNA follows: TGTGCCACACGTTCCGGGACAGGGACCTATGGCTACACCTTC.

This clonotype turned up a few times. V and J are TRBV23-1 and TRBJ2-7; the D gene could be TRBD1 or TRBD2 (7 bases each). TRBV23-1 is noted as an ORF with a role that remains uncertain. The CDR3 has 15 residues. Trimming removed 4 bases from V and 6 bases from J, with 19 bases in between. The CDR3, as DNA: TGCGCCAGCAGTCCCCCGGGAGGCAGGGGGTTCGAGCAGTACTTC. Translation gives CASSPPGGRGFEQYF.

This clonotype has a handful of counts. The chain employs TRBV12-3 or TRBV12-4 and TRBJ2-1; D ambiguous. The CDR3 extends over 13 amino acids. V was cut by 7 bases and J by 7 bases, with 14 bases left in between. The CDR3 loop is CASTWVGKNEQFF. The CDR3 DNA is TGTGCCAGCACCTGGGTAGGGAAAAATGAGCAGTTCTTC.

The chain couples TRBV6-2 or TRBV6-3 to TRBJ2-1; maybe TRBD2 (6 bases). CDR3 length equals 17 residues. Germline V gene lookup returns CDR1 MNHEY and CDR2 SVGEGT. The germline V and J ends were trimmed by 0 bases and 5 bases, with 17 bases remaining between them. The CDR3 region has the DNA TGTGCCAGCAGTTACTCTTCTTTGGGGGGAAGGGACAATGAGCAGTTCTTC. Protein: CASSYSSLGGRDNEQFF.

This clonotype was seen ten or more times. This chain uses TRBV12-3 or TRBV12-4 with TRBJ2-1; D may be TRBD1 (5 bases). The CDR3 has 11 residues. Trimming took 9 bases from V and 4 from J, leaving 7 bases between them. CDR3 region: CASAGYNEQFF. The DNA for the CDR3 is TGTGCCAGTGCAGGGTACAATGAGCAGTTCTTC.

This clonotype was recorded at least ten times. This CDR3 is CASSLPSGSKNEQFF. The CDR3 DNA reads as TGTGCCAGCAGTTTGCCTAGCGGGAGTAAGAATGAGCAGTTCTTC. This chain links TRBV12-3 or TRBV12-4 with TRBJ2-1; the match to TRBD2 covers 10 bases. V lost 3 bases to trimming and J lost 7 bases; unmatched junction nucleotides: 6. The CDR3 consists of 15 residues.

This clonotype showed up just a few times. In DNA, the CDR3 is TGTGCCACCAGTGACCCCTCGACTAGCGGGGGGGAGACCCAGTACTTC. It translates to CATSDPSTSGGETQYF. The chain joins TRBV24-1 to TRBJ2-5; 13 bases align to TRBD2. The V segment lost 4 bases and the J segment 5 bases; nucleotides outside the gene matches: 6. In germline, CDR1 is KGHDR, CDR2 SFDVKD. The CDR3 covers 16 residues.

J is TRBJ2-7 and V is TRBV11-2; 11 nucleotides align to TRBD2. Germline values: CDR1 SGHAT, CDR2 FQNNGV. The CDR3 has 15 amino acids. Unmatched junction bases numbered 4, after V lost 0 bases and J lost 6 bases. CDR3 DNA: TGTGCCAGCAGCTTAGAACTAGCGGGAGCGCGCGAGCAGTACTTC. This translates into CASSLELAGAREQYF.

This clonotype came up a few times. The V and J genes are TRBV10-3 and TRBJ2-7, with 7 bases aligning to TRBD2. The CDR3 runs to 16 residues. Germline V CDR1 and CDR2: ENHRY, SYGVKD. V lost 0 bases, J lost 5 bases, and 10 bases stayed unmatched. The CDR3 DNA reads as TGTGCCATCAGTGAGTCGATAACAGCGGGACGGCACGAGCAGTACTTC. Its protein is CAISESITAGRHEQYF.

This clonotype was seen a handful of times. This rearrangement joins TRBV5-1 to TRBJ2-1; 9 bases are a match to TRBD2. This CDR3 is 13 amino acids long. The V gene end was trimmed by 10 bases and the J gene end by 6 bases; junction bases not matched to a gene: 8. Looked up from germline, CDR1 is SGHRS and CDR2 is YFSETQ. CDR3: CASLAAGGNEQFF. The CDR3 DNA sequence: TGCGCCTCACTTGCAGCGGGAGGCAATGAGCAGTTCTTC.

There are a few counts of this clonotype. The chain recombines TRBV9 with TRBJ2-5; D might be TRBD2 (5 bases). This CDR3 is 14 amino acids long. Trimming removed 4 bases at V and 3 bases at J, with 13 bases between. Germline V gene sequence: CDR1 SGDLS, CDR2 YYNGEE. The CDR3 reads CASSLGVPEETQYF. The DNA of the CDR3 is TGTGCCAGCAGCCTCGGGGTCCCTGAAGAGACCCAGTACTTC.

This clonotype showed up just a few times. V gene TRBV19 combines with J gene TRBJ1-5, with 10 nucleotides matching TRBD1. The CDR3 is 13 amino acids. The germline V gene has CDR1 LNHDA and CDR2 SQIVND (reference sequence). Trimming removed 11 bases from V and 3 bases from J; junction bases left unmatched: 4. CDR3 sequence reads: CAGGQGINQPQHF. As DNA, the CDR3 is TGTGCCGGGGGACAGGGGATCAATCAGCCCCAGCATTTT.

The chain has TRBV4-3 and TRBJ2-1; TRBD1 matches 10 bases. CDR1 LGHNA and CDR2 YSLEER come from the germline V gene. Unmatched junction bases numbered 4, after V lost 0 bases and J lost 2 bases. The CDR3 length is 17 residues. The CDR3 reads CASSQDWGQGTYNEQFF. CDR3 DNA sequence: TGCGCCAGCAGCCAAGACTGGGGACAGGGGACCTACAATGAGCAGTTCTTC.

J is TRBJ1-1 and V is TRBV29-1; a possible D gene is TRBD1 (5 bases). Trimming stripped 3 bases from V and 6 bases from J, with 11 bases between. The germline V gene encodes CDR1 SQVTM and CDR2 ANQGSEA. The CDR3 spans 12 residues. The CDR3 region is CSVEGQPSEAFF. The CDR3 DNA is TGCAGCGTTGAGGGGCAGCCCTCTGAAGCTTTCTTT.

The chain recombines TRBV7-6 with TRBJ1-6, with D uncertain. Germline lookup yields CDR1 SGHVS and CDR2 FNYEAQ. The CDR3 totals 15 residues. The V gene lost 4 bases and the J gene lost 0 bases, with 7 bases spanning the gap. The chain's CDR3 is CASSSRGSYNSPLHF. The CDR3 coding sequence is TGTGCCAGCAGCTCGCGCGGCTCCTATAATTCACCCCTCCACTTT.

This clonotype was detected ten times or more. The J gene is TRBJ2-1, the V gene TRBV3-1; D may be TRBD1 (5 bases). V was clipped by 4 bases and J by 0 bases, with 13 bases between them. This CDR3 has 16 residues. Germline CDR1 and CDR2: LGHDT and YNNKEL (reference sequence). The CDR3 nucleotides are TGTGCCAGCAGCCGGGTACAGGTTTCCTCCTACAATGAGCAGTTCTTC. It codes for CASSRVQVSSYNEQFF.

This chain connects TRBV5-1 to TRBJ2-5, with TRBD2 as a possible D gene (6 bases). V was shortened by 4 bases and J by 5 bases, with 15 bases between the two germline ends. From germline, CDR1 is SGHRS and CDR2 YFSETQ. The CDR3 contains 14 residues. The CDR3 DNA reads TGCGCCAGCAGCACGGAGGGGCTCGGGGAGACCCAGTACTTC. Protein sequence: CASSTEGLGETQYF.

This chain links TRBV4-1 with TRBJ1-5; 7 nucleotides match TRBD1. V shed 4 bases, J shed 2 bases, and the junction held 8 bases outside the gene matches. This CDR3 region has 16 residues. The germline V gene has CDR1 MGHRA and CDR2 YSYEKL. The CDR3 is CASSPGDRVGNQPQHF. DNA for the CDR3: TGCGCCAGCAGCCCTGGCGACAGGGTAGGCAATCAGCCCCAGCATTTT.

The sample holds a few counts of this clonotype. This chain connects TRBV5-6 to TRBJ2-2, with 7 bases fitting TRBD1. The V gene end was trimmed by 2 bases and the J gene end by 1 base; junction bases not matched to a gene: 8. Germline V gene lookup returns CDR1 SGHDT and CDR2 YYEEEE. The CDR3 runs to 17 residues. As DNA, the CDR3 is TGTGCCAGCAGCTTACGAACGACAGGGCTGAACACCGGGGAGCTGTTTTTT. Translating gives CASSLRTTGLNTGELFF.

There are a few counts of this clonotype. The chain employs TRBV14 and TRBJ2-1; D is possibly TRBD2 (6 bases). Germline CDR1 is SGHDN and CDR2 is FVKESK. Trimming took 1 base from V and 6 from J, leaving 13 bases between them. The CDR3 extends over 15 amino acids. CDR3 amino acids: CASSQVFPGLNEQFF. As DNA, the CDR3 is TGTGCCAGCAGCCAAGTGTTCCCGGGACTCAATGAGCAGTTCTTC.

This clonotype has a handful of counts. The CDR3 DNA follows: TGTGCCAGCAGCTTAGTGGGGGTAGGCGAGCAGTACTTC. Translating it yields CASSLVGVGEQYF. The J gene is TRBJ2-7, the V gene TRBV7-8; D could derive from TRBD1 or TRBD2 (5 bases each). The CDR3 totals 13 residues. Germline CDR1 and CDR2: SGHVS and FQNEAQ. V was shortened by 1 base and J by 6 bases, with 10 bases between the two germline ends. Variable domain in full (rest from reference TRBV7-8 and TRBJ2-7): GAGVSQSPRYKVAKRGQDVALRCDPISGHVSLFWYQQALGQGPEFLTYFQNEAQLDKSGLPSDRFFAERPEGSVSTLKIQRTQQEDSAVYLCASSLVGVGEQYFGPGTRLTVT.

V gene TRBV29-1 combines with J gene TRBJ2-7; unclear D gene. The germline gives CDR1 SQVTM, CDR2 ANQGSEA. The CDR3 has 12 residues. Trimming left V 5 bases short and J 6 bases short, with 14 bases between. The CDR3 loop reads CSVRKGLGEQYF. CDR3 DNA: TGCAGCGTTCGAAAGGGTCTTGGCGAGCAGTACTTC.